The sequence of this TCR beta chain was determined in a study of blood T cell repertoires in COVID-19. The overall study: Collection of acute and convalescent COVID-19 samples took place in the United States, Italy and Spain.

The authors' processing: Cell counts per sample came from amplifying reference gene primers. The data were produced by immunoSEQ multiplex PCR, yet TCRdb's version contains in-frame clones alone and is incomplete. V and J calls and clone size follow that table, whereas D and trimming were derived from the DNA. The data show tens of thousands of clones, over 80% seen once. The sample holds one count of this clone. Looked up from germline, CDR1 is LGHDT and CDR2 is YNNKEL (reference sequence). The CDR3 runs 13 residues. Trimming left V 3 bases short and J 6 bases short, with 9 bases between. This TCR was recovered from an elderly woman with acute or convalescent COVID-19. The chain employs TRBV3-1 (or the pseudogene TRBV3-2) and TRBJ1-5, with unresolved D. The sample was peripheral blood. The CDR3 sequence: CASSQDGIQPQHF. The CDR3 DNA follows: TGTGCCAGCAGCCAGGACGGGATTCAGCCCCAGCATTTT.